The 3 T cell receptor beta chains listed next were all sequenced from one sample in a study of T-cell reconstitution after alpha-beta-depleted transplantation in children. Unique molecular identifiers were incorporated when the TCRbeta library was constructed. A single record per CDR3 protein comes from TCRdb applying MiXCR to the PCR reads. The sample lists 610,000 or so distinct CDR3 sequences; 20% to 30% were seen once. Source: PBMCs, taken before TCRalphabeta/CD19-depleted stem cell transplant. Source of these receptors: a boy less than two years old with Wiskott-Aldrich syndrome, due to receive a stem cell transplant.

This clonotype has only a few counts. The genes are TRBV5-1 and TRBJ2-3; 8 positions agree with TRBD2. The germline V gene encodes CDR1 SGHRS and CDR2 YFSETQ. Germline trimming cut 3 bases from V and 14 bases from J; bases unmatched to any gene: 14. The CDR3 consists of 14 residues. CDR3 in DNA: TGCGCCAGCAGCTCCAAAGGAGGGACTAGTCTCTCGTATTTT. This sequence encodes CASSSKGGTSLSYF.

This clonotype was picked up a small number of times. The chain links TRBV27 to TRBJ2-3, with 12 bases that match TRBD1. The CDR3 spans 17 residues. After removal of 6 bases from V and 6 bases from J, the junction contained 13 bases not matched to a gene. The germline V gene encodes CDR1 MNHEY and CDR2 SMNVEV (reference sequence). The CDR3, as DNA: TGTGCCAGCAGCGATCCGTCTGGGACAGGGGGCGGTGATACGCAGTATTTT. Its translation: CASSDPSGTGGGDTQYF.

The chain uses TRBV19 and TRBJ1-2; D gene ambiguous. The CDR3 is made up of 14 amino acids. V lost 3 bases and J lost 2, with 10 bases in between. CDR1 and CDR2 (germline): LNHDA, SQIVND (reference sequence). CDR3 amino acids: CASSIGSLNYGYTF. DNA of the CDR3: TGTGCCAGTAGTATCGGCAGTCTGAACTATGGCTACACCTTC.